This entry concerns a single T cell receptor beta chain. As yet, its antigen is unknown. The data were taken from a study of T cells in Graves' hyperthyroidism and ophthalmopathy. General study points: Before onset, ophthalmopathy was predicted by the model a median around 6 months earlier.

RNA transcripts yielded amplified TCR beta CDR3 regions. First-round RT-PCR targeting the TCR CDR3 was performed with the HTBI primer set. Via MiXCR, TCRdb re-called the multiplex PCR reads, giving one row per CDR3 protein. Here the sample spans 390,000 or so distinct CDR3 sequences, roughly 14% being singletons. At least 3 on the Clinical Activity Score was recorded for ophthalmopathy patients, who also had NOSPECS grade at least 4 and duration under 3 months. The authors took PBMCs from 10 ml fresh peripheral blood. Trimming shortened V by 6 bases and J by 10 bases, and 18 bases separated the two germline ends. There are 13 residues in the CDR3.

The specimen sequenced was blood. This TCR came from a young man with Graves' ophthalmopathy. The rearrangement links TRBV12-3 or TRBV12-4 to TRBJ2-5, with D perhaps TRBD2 (5 bases). CDR3 nucleotide sequence: TGTGCCAGCAGCCGAGGACTGGAGGTTGACCAGTACTTC. Amino acids: CASSRGLEVDQYF.